These T cell receptor beta chains were read from a single sample in a study of blood T cell repertoires in COVID-19. Profiling relied on immunoSEQ multiplex PCR, and the TCRdb table lists in-frame clones only, not all of them. This sample yields around 75,000 clones, of which around 80% are seen a single time; 10% to 15% belongs to the top ten. The sequenced sample consisted of peripheral blood. Receptors originate from a man aged 50 to 59 with COVID-19, enrolled during active disease. Both conserved end residues are part of each CDR3. A D gene is named only where the DNA matches it firmly. Clone size, where shown, is once, few, many, or a class for clones that have expanded.

J gene	clone size	D gene	V gene	CDR3 DNA	CDR3 protein
TRBJ2-6	-	-	TRBV6-2/TRBV6-3	TGTGCCAGCAGTTACAAAGGGGCCCCTGGGGCCAACGTCCTGACTTTC	CASSYKGAPGANVLTF
TRBJ2-1	-	-	TRBV10-3	TGTGCCATCAGTGAGTCGGGCGGGTACAATGAGCAGTTCTTC	CAISESGGYNEQFF
TRBJ2-7	-	TRBD2	TRBV7-6	TGTGCCAGCAGCTTAGAAGCGGGAGCCGAGCAGTACTTC	CASSLEAGAEQYF
TRBJ2-1	-	TRBD1	TRBV11-2	TGTGCCAGCAGCCGGACAGGGAGTAATGAGCAGTTCTTC	CASSRTGSNEQFF
TRBJ2-5	-	-	TRBV7-2	TGTGCCAGCAGCTTAGACGTCTCGCGAGAGACCCAGTACTTC	CASSLDVSRETQYF
TRBJ1-1	once	-	TRBV11-3	TGTGCCAGCAGCTTGGACAGGAACACTGAAGCTTTCTTT	CASSLDRNTEAFF
TRBJ1-1	many	-	TRBV20-1	TGCAGTGCTAGTACGGTGAACACTGAAGCTTTCTTT	CSASTVNTEAFF
TRBJ2-1	once	TRBD2	TRBV2	TGTGCCTCGATCCCGACTAGCGGGGTCTTCAATGAGCAGTTCTTC	CASIPTSGVFNEQFF
TRBJ2-1	-	-	TRBV28	TGTGCCAGCAGTTCCCGTCGAGCGACTAGTATGGATGAGCAGTTCTTC	CASSSRRATSMDEQFF
TRBJ1-5	few	TRBD1	TRBV2	TGTGCCAGCAGTGGGGGGACAGGCAATCAGCCCCAGCATTTT	CASSGGTGNQPQHF
TRBJ2-7	-	TRBD1	TRBV7-9	TGTGCCAGCAGCCCGGGACAGGGGGCTCTCGAGCAGTACTTC	CASSPGQGALEQYF
TRBJ2-2	-	-	TRBV10-1	TGCGCCAGCAGTGAGAGAGGGTTTCCCGGGGAGCTGTTTTTT	CASSERGFPGELFF
TRBJ2-2	-	-	TRBV27	TGTGCCAGCAGACCTGACAGGTGGACCGGGGAGCTGTTTTTT	CASRPDRWTGELFF
TRBJ2-1	many	TRBD2	TRBV7-2	TGTGCCAGCAGCTTCGGGACTAGCGGGAGAGAGTTCTTC	CASSFGTSGREFF
TRBJ2-7	-	-	TRBV10-3	TGTGCCATCAGTGAGTCGGGCCAGAGCTCCTACGAGCAGTACTTC	CAISESGQSSYEQYF
TRBJ2-1	-	-	TRBV5-4	TGTGCCAGCAGCGACGGGGCCTACAATGAGCAGTTCTTC	CASSDGAYNEQFF
TRBJ2-1	-	TRBD2	TRBV15	TGTGCCACCAGCAGAGAATCTAGCGGGAGAGCCTACAATGAGCAGTTCTTC	CATSRESSGRAYNEQFF
TRBJ2-1	-	-	TRBV15	TGTGCCACCAGCAGACCGGGGAATGAGCAGTTCTTC	CATSRPGNEQFF
TRBJ2-7	-	-	TRBV19	TGTGCCAGTGGCACGCCCTACGAGCAGTACTTC	CASGTPYEQYF
TRBJ1-2	-	TRBD1	TRBV5-1	TGCGCCAGCAGCTCCGGGACAGGGGATGGCTACACCTTC	CASSSGTGDGYTF
TRBJ2-5	-	-	TRBV6-2/TRBV6-3	TGTGCCAGCAGTGACAGTCCTCAACAGACCCAGTACTTC	CASSDSPQQTQYF
TRBJ1-1	few	-	TRBV19	TGTGCCAGTACTTGGGGGGGTGAAGCTTTCTTT	CASTWGGEAFF
TRBJ2-4	few	-	TRBV10-1	TGCGCCAGCAGTGCCCTCAGGGCAGGCATTCAGTACTTC	CASSALRAGIQYF
TRBJ2-7	-	-	TRBV2	TGTGCCAGCAGTGCTGGGGGGGGGCTCGACGAGCAGTACTTC	CASSAGGGLDEQYF